This T cell receptor beta chain was found in a study of Ad26.COV2.S vaccination and SARS-CoV-2 variants. Turning to the study itself: Into the muscle, Ad26.COV2.S was dosed once or twice, 56 days apart. Study-level results: Reportedly, spike-specific CD8+ and CD4+ T cell responses achieved substantial breadth once vaccination had taken place.

TCRdb keeps only in-frame clones here, not all; method: immunoSEQ multiplex PCR. The data contain 510,000 or so clones, around 90% of them seen just once; the ten biggest clones take up roughly 13%. Details on this clone: Its target is not known.

Sample treatment: 15 to 20 received Ad26.COV2.S at low or high dose, single or two shots; about 5 received placebo; per-sample allocation not given. The investigators took samples on day 63 after the first vaccine or placebo injection. The CDR3 has 18 amino acids. CDR1 and CDR2 from the germline V gene are MNHEY and SVGEGT. After removal of 0 bases from V and 6 bases from J, the junction contained 10 bases not matched to a gene. The clonotype comes from a person between 18 and 65 years old who received the Ad26.COV2.S COVID-19 vaccine or a placebo. The chain uses TRBV6-2 or TRBV6-3 and TRBJ2-2; 10 bases fit TRBD2. The sequenced sample was peripheral blood, obtained in a trial of Ad26.COV2.S vaccine versus placebo. The CDR3 loop is CASSYSPSLAGAPGELFF. CDR3 bases: TGTGCCAGCAGTTACTCGCCGTCGCTAGCGGGAGCCCCCGGGGAGCTGTTTTTT.